The clone carrying this T cell receptor (beta chain) is a singleton in its sample. This sample is drawn from a study of blood T cell repertoires in COVID-19. Clones were read by immunoSEQ multiplex PCR, and TCRdb kept only the in-frame ones, dropping some. Seen here are 160,000 or so clones, under 90% observed once, and the top ten hold roughly 8%. CDR1 and CDR2 from the germline V gene are LGHDT and YNNKEL (reference sequence). The V gene lost 4 bases and the J gene lost 7 bases, with 20 bases spanning the gap. The CDR3 spans 16 residues. The chain recombines TRBV3-1 (or the pseudogene TRBV3-2) with TRBJ1-5, with D tentatively TRBD1 (5 bases). Sequencing was performed on PBMCs or T cells enriched from blood (not recorded which). The receptor's source is a woman between 50 and 59 years old who had recovered from COVID-19. The CDR3 spells CASSPSLGQGGQPQHF. The CDR3 nucleotides read TGTGCCAGCAGCCCGAGCTTAGGGCAGGGTGGGCAGCCCCAGCATTTT.